Each of the 24 T cell receptor beta chains below was sequenced from the same sample in a study of blood T cell repertoires in COVID-19. TCRdb keeps only in-frame clones here, not all; method: immunoSEQ multiplex PCR. The data hold more than 150,000 clones, with 85% to 90% observed a single time. The sequencing input was peripheral blood. The receptor set was obtained from a woman aged 18 to 35 who had recovered from COVID-19.

V gene TRBV19 combines with J gene TRBJ1-1, with 7 bases fitting TRBD1. The junction had 4 bases not matched to a gene; V was cut back by 2 bases and J by 4 bases. The CDR3 has 14 residues. The germline CDR1 and CDR2 sequences are LNHDA and SQIVND (reference sequence). CDR3 DNA sequence: TGTGCCAGTAGTATAACCCCAGGGGGCACTGAAGCTTTCTTT. Protein sequence: CASSITPGGTEAFF.

The chain carries TRBV7-2 and TRBJ2-4; D possibly corresponds to TRBD2 (7 bases). V was pared by 2 bases and J by 7 bases, with 12 bases between. CDR3 size: 14 residues. CDR1 and CDR2 (germline): SGHTA, FQGNSA. CDR3: CASSLRGAQNIQYF. In nucleotides, the CDR3 is TGTGCCAGCAGCTTACGGGGGGCGCAGAACATTCAGTACTTC.

The chain uses TRBV2 and TRBJ1-4; 11 positions agree with TRBD1. V gave up 6 bases and J gave up 5 bases; unmatched junction bases: 2. Germline CDR1 and CDR2: SNHLY and FYNNEI. This CDR3 region has 14 residues. The CDR3 nucleotides are TGTGCCAGCAGCAGGACAGGGGGCAATGAAAAACTGTTTTTT. Translating it yields CASSRTGGNEKLFF.

CDR3 sequence (DNA): TGTGCCAGCAGCCAAGGTCCGGGAGGACAGCCCCAGCATTTT. Translated, it gives CASSQGPGGQPQHF. The genes are TRBV4-2 and TRBJ1-5; D gene uncertain. Germline CDR1 reads LGHNA; CDR2 reads YNFKEQ. The V and J ends lost 1 base and 7 bases respectively, with 11 bases between them. The CDR3 totals 14 residues.

A few counts support this clone. The chain combines TRBV5-1 with TRBJ1-5; 9 bases align to TRBD1. CDR1 SGHRS and CDR2 YFSETQ come from the germline V gene. Trimming at V came to 3 bases and at J to 4 bases, leaving 5 bases not matched to a gene. This CDR3 is built from 15 residues. The CDR3 DNA follows: TGCGCCAGCAGCTGGACAGGGGACCCAAATCAGCCCCAGCATTTT. This sequence encodes CASSWTGDPNQPQHF.

The chain uses TRBV3-1 (or the pseudogene TRBV3-2) and TRBJ2-7; a possible D gene is TRBD2 (5 bases). V lost 4 bases, J lost 0 bases, and 13 bases lay in between. Germline assignment: CDR1 LGHDT and CDR2 YNNKEL (reference sequence). The CDR3 spans 15 residues. This CDR3 is CASSPLTGFSYEQYF. As DNA, the CDR3 is TGTGCCAGCAGCCCGCTTACGGGATTCTCCTACGAGCAGTACTTC.

The chain joins TRBV20-1 to TRBJ1-1; D not certain. Germline V gene data show CDR1 as DFQATT and CDR2 as SNEGSKA (reference sequence). The ends were cut back, 3 bases at V and 3 bases at J, with 8 bases in the middle. This CDR3 comprises 12 residues. CDR3 loop: CSASDGDTEAFF. The CDR3 DNA reads TGCAGTGCTAGTGACGGGGACACTGAAGCTTTCTTT.

The DNA of the CDR3 is TGTGCCAGCAGCAAGGGGTCCAGCGCTCGCTATGGCTACACCTTC. It encodes CASSKGSSARYGYTF. The J gene is TRBJ1-2, the V gene TRBV5-5; possible D gene TRBD1, 5 bases. Germline V gene lookup returns CDR1 SGHKS and CDR2 YYEKEE (reference sequence). Trimming pared 4 bases from V and 4 bases from J, leaving 17 bases between. The CDR3 totals 15 residues.

This clone has a single count. The rearrangement links TRBV7-3 to TRBJ2-1; 10 bases align to TRBD2. The CDR3 has 17 residues. The trim removed 0 bases at V and 9 bases at J, leaving 11 bases unmatched. The V gene's germline CDR1 is SGHTA and CDR2 FQGTGA. CDR3 in DNA: TGTGCCAGCAGCTTAACACTAGGGGCTAGCGGGAGTGGTGAGCAGTTCTTC. This codes for CASSLTLGASGSGEQFF.

The gene calls are TRBV3-1 (or the pseudogene TRBV3-2) and TRBJ2-7; 8 bases map to TRBD1. This CDR3 has 14 amino acids. V shed 4 bases and J 6 bases; nucleotides not matched to a gene: 8. Per germline, CDR1 LGHDT and CDR2 YNNKEL (reference sequence). In DNA, the CDR3 is TGTGCCAGCAGCCGATCGGACAGGGTGGGCGAGCAGTACTTC. Its translation: CASSRSDRVGEQYF.

J is TRBJ2-3 and V is TRBV20-1, with TRBD2 identical over 10 bases. Per germline, CDR1 DFQATT and CDR2 SNEGSKA (reference sequence). This CDR3 has 15 amino acids. Trimming at V came to 3 bases and at J to 4 bases, leaving 7 bases not matched to a gene. In DNA, the CDR3 is TGCAGTGCTAGTGATCTAGCGGGAGCAGCAGATACGCAGTATTTT. It yields the protein CSASDLAGAADTQYF.

Turning to this clone: This specimen includes other DNA sequences encoding the same CDR3. The rearrangement joins TRBV7-2 to TRBJ2-1; 9 nucleotides match TRBD2. The V gene's germline CDR1 is SGHTA and CDR2 FQGNSA. V trimming: 1 base; J trimming: 7 bases; junction bases outside the gene matches: 2. This CDR3 is 14 amino acids long. CDR3 DNA sequence: TGTGCCAGCAGCTTAGGCGGGAGGGGTAATGAGCAGTTCTTC. It translates to CASSLGGRGNEQFF.

The V call is TRBV7-8, the J call TRBJ2-7; D possibly corresponds to TRBD1 (5 bases). Germline CDR1 SGHVS, CDR2 FQNEAQ. Deletions cut 1 base from V and 2 bases from J, with 9 bases between. The CDR3 has 14 residues. The CDR3: CASSLDRWAYEQYF. The CDR3 nucleotides are TGTGCCAGCAGCTTAGACAGGTGGGCCTACGAGCAGTACTTC.

The chain is built from TRBV7-6 and TRBJ1-2; tentative D call: TRBD1 (5 bases). In germline, CDR1 is SGHVS, CDR2 FNYEAQ. The V gene lost 2 bases and the J gene lost 7 bases, with 20 bases spanning the gap. CDR3 size: 16 residues. CDR3 loop: CASSLKEGRSLGGYTF. In DNA form, the CDR3 reads TGTGCCAGCAGCTTAAAGGAGGGACGGTCTCTTGGTGGCTACACCTTC.

The table lists this clone with a count of one. The V gene is TRBV20-1, the J gene TRBJ1-5, with D hard to call. Germline V gene sequence: CDR1 DFQATT, CDR2 SNEGSKA (reference sequence). Trimming cost V 3 bases and J 4 bases, with 10 bases left between them. This CDR3 comprises 13 residues. The chain's CDR3 is CSASRYENQPQHF. Here the CDR3 DNA reads TGCAGTGCTAGTCGGTATGAGAATCAGCCCCAGCATTTT.

The genes are TRBV18 and TRBJ2-2; perhaps TRBD2 as D (6 bases). Germline V gene sequence: CDR1 KGHSH, CDR2 LQKENI. The CDR3 extends over 16 amino acids. Between the trimmed V and J ends, which lost 1 base and 5 bases, there was a span of 14 bases. Written as DNA, the CDR3 is TGTGCCAGCTCACCACGGAGGGGTTGGGGGACCGGGGAGCTGTTTTTT. It encodes CASSPRRGWGTGELFF.

This clone occurred once. The chain employs TRBV19 and TRBJ2-3, with 9 positions matching TRBD2. The CDR3 runs 14 residues. Germline assignment: CDR1 LNHDA and CDR2 SQIVND (reference sequence). V shed 4 bases, J shed 5 bases, and the junction held 4 bases outside the gene matches. The CDR3 reads CASSKGSGGDTQYF. Written as DNA, the CDR3 is TGTGCCAGTAGTAAGGGTAGCGGGGGAGATACGCAGTATTTT. Full variable domain (missing parts from reference TRBV19 and TRBJ2-3): DGGITQSPKYLFRKEGQNVTLSCEQNLNHDAMYWYRQDPGQGLRLIYYSQIVNDFQKGDIAEGYSVSREKKESFPLTVTSAQKNPTAFYLCASSKGSGGDTQYFGPGTRLTVL.

The V and J genes are TRBV2 and TRBJ2-5, with D maybe TRBD2 (6 bases). V lost 6 bases, J lost 0 bases, and 14 bases lay in between. Germline V CDR1 and CDR2: SNHLY, FYNNEI. The CDR3 sequence is 15 residues long. The CDR3 DNA reads as TGTGCCAGCAGGCTAGCGCGACAGTACCAAGAGACCCAGTACTTC. This gives the protein CASRLARQYQETQYF.

On this clone itself: Other nucleotide sequences from this sample produce the same CDR3. This chain connects TRBV18 to TRBJ2-7, with a weak D call TRBD1 (6 bases). Germline CDR1 KGHSH, CDR2 LQKENI. CDR3 length equals 15 residues. Trimming left V 6 bases short and J 2 bases short, with 17 bases between. The DNA for the CDR3 is TGTGCCAGCTCCCCGCCCCGTGGGGGCCCCTACGAGCAGTACTTC. It yields the protein CASSPPRGGPYEQYF.

The V gene is TRBV4-1, the J gene TRBJ2-3; 8 bases align to TRBD2. J gave up 8 bases and V 0 bases, and 10 bases lay outside the gene matches. The CDR3 loop spans 16 amino acids. Germline assignment: CDR1 MGHRA and CDR2 YSYEKL. The CDR3 coding sequence is TGCGCCAGCAGCCAAGATAATAGCGGGATGGGGATTACGCAGTATTTT. Its protein is CASSQDNSGMGITQYF.

The chain combines TRBV5-8 with TRBJ2-3; TRBD1 agrees at 7 bases. From germline, CDR1 is SGHTS and CDR2 YDEGEE. The J segment lost 2 bases and the V segment lost 4 bases, leaving 7 bases of the junction unmatched. The CDR3 runs 15 residues. DNA for the CDR3: TGTGCCAGCAGCGTAGGACAGGCGGACACAGATACGCAGTATTTT. Translated: CASSVGQADTDTQYF.

The chain is built from TRBV19 and TRBJ2-5; perhaps TRBD1 as D (5 bases). The germline V gene has CDR1 LNHDA and CDR2 SQIVND (reference sequence). Trimming took 5 bases from V and 5 from J, leaving 18 bases between them. The CDR3 loop spans 15 amino acids. CDR3 amino acids: CASSSPGLGRETQYF. In DNA form, the CDR3 reads TGTGCCAGTAGTTCCCCAGGGCTGGGGCGGGAGACCCAGTACTTC.

CDR3 nucleotides: TGTGCCAGCATGAGGGGGAGGGCCGCGGAGACCCAGTACTTC. Translation: CASMRGRAAETQYF. The chain carries TRBV7-8 and TRBJ2-5; maybe TRBD2 (7 bases). This CDR3 has 14 residues. Germline CDR1 reads SGHVS; CDR2 reads FQNEAQ. The ends were cut back, 7 bases at V and 5 bases at J, with 17 bases in the middle.

V and J are TRBV7-2 and TRBJ2-7, with D perhaps TRBD1 (6 bases). The CDR3 is 15 amino acids. With 1 base removed from V and 3 bases from J, the gap between germline ends came to 13 bases. Germline loops: CDR1 SGHTA, CDR2 FQGNSA. The CDR3 DNA follows: TGTGCCAGCAGCTTAGATTTGGGGGCCCTCTACGAGCAGTACGTC. Translation: CASSLDLGALYEQYV.